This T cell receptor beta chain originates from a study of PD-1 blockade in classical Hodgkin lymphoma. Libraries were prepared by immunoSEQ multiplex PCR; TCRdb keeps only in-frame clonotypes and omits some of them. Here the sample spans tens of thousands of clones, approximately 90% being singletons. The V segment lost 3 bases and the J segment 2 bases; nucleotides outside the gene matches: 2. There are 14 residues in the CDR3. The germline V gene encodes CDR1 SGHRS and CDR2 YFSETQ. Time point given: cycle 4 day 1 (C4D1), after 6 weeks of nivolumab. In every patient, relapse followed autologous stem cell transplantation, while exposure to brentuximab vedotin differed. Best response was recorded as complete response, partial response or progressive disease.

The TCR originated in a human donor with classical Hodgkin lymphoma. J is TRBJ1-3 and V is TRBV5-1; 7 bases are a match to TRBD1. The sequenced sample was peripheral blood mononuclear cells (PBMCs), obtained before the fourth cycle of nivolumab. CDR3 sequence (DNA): TGCGCCAGCAGCTCGACAGGGCCTGGAAACACCATATATTTT. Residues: CASSSTGPGNTIYF.